Detailed here is one T cell receptor beta chain. As yet, its antigen is unknown. CDR1 KGHSH and CDR2 LQKENI come from the germline V gene. CDR3 length equals 17 residues. TCRdb reprocessed the 5' RACE reads; each CDR3 protein has one entry and no DNA is given. The listing contains 140,000 to 150,000 distinct CDR3 sequences. This record belongs to a study of T cells expressing NK-cell markers. Across the study: Sorted CD3+CD56+NKG2C+, CD3+CD56+NKG2C- and CD3+CD56-NKG2C+ T cells provided the TCR beta repertoires. Seven of eight sequenced donors tested HCMV-seropositive; one tested seronegative.

Study observations and caveats: Clarity on HCMV specificity was lacking for the expanded NKG2C+ T cell clones.

The receptor was derived from a man between 18 and 35 years old in good health. Sequencing was done on a sample of blood T cells: a sorted CD56 or NKG2C T cell subset, CD4+ or CD8+ T cells, or bulk PBMC T cells (not recorded which). The chain uses TRBV18 and TRBJ1-1; TCRdb names TRBD1, which stays unverified in the absence of DNA. This chain's CDR3 is CASSPTLGGGRNTEAFF. Looking up the rest from reference TRBV18 and TRBJ1-1 gives the full variable domain: NAGVMQNPRHLVRRRGQEARLRCSPMKGHSHVYWYRQLPEEGLKFMVYLQKENIIDESGMPKERFSAEFPKEGPSILRIQQVVRGDSAAYFCASSPTLGGGRNTEAFFGQGTRLTVV.